One sample yielded the 23 T cell receptor beta chains listed below, sequenced in a study of shared clonotypes between healthy human individuals. Profiled with immunoSEQ multiplex PCR; TCRdb holds only in-frame clones, not every one. Here the sample spans 2 million to 2.5 million clones, 85% to 95% being singletons. Material for sequencing was naive CD4+ T cells from PBMCs. Indicated subset: CD45RA+ positively selected. The origin of the receptors is a man aged 18 to 30 in good health. Some clones in this sample may be carry-over from other donors' samples.

V and J are TRBV18 and TRBJ2-2, with D possibly TRBD2 on 6 matching bases. From germline, CDR1 is KGHSH and CDR2 LQKENI. This CDR3 is 15 amino acids long. The V and J ends lost 3 bases and 7 bases respectively, with 15 bases between them. CDR3 nucleotide sequence: TGTGCCAGCTCACCGTACCAACTAGCAAACGGGGAGCTGTTTTTT. Protein sequence: CASSPYQLANGELFF.

The CDR3: CASSYNRHNEQFF. DNA of the CDR3: TGTGCCAGCAGTTACAACAGACACAATGAGCAGTTCTTC. This chain uses TRBV6-5 with TRBJ2-1; D is unclear. V lost 2 bases and J lost 5, with 7 bases in between. The CDR3 has 13 residues. Germline-derived CDR1 and CDR2 are MNHEY and SVGAGI.

The chain recombines TRBV5-4 with TRBJ1-2; tentative D call: TRBD1 (5 bases). CDR1 is SGHNT and CDR2 is YYREEE in the germline V gene (reference sequence). This CDR3 region has 14 residues. Trimming removed 1 base from V and 4 bases from J, with 11 bases in between. For the CDR3, the DNA is TGTGCCAGCAGCTTGTCAGGGCGGCTCTATGGCTACACCTTC. Its translation: CASSLSGRLYGYTF.

The chain is built from TRBV15 and TRBJ2-5; TRBD1 might be the D (5 bases). The CDR3 contains 15 residues. Trimming took off 1 base at V and 4 bases at J, with 13 bases between the two ends. Germline lookup yields CDR1 LNHNV and CDR2 YYDKDF (reference sequence). CDR3 nucleotides: TGTGCCACCAGCAGAGGCAGACAGTCAACAGAGACCCAGTACTTC. It is translated as CATSRGRQSTETQYF.

The J gene is TRBJ1-1, the V gene TRBV11-2, with 7 positions matching TRBD1. Per the germline V gene, CDR1 is SGHAT and CDR2 is FQNNGV. With 4 bases clipped from V and 4 bases from J, the junction kept 3 bases outside the gene matches. CDR3 length equals 13 residues. CDR3 nucleotides: TGTGCCAGCAGCTCCAGGGGGGTCACTGAAGCTTTCTTT. Amino acids: CASSSRGVTEAFF.

This sequence joins TRBV28 and TRBJ2-7; D might be TRBD1 (5 bases). This CDR3 has 14 amino acids. CDR1 MDHEN and CDR2 SYDVKM come from the germline V gene. Deletions cut 8 bases from V and 4 bases from J, with 18 bases between. CDR3 nucleotide sequence: TGTGCCAGCGGAAGAGCAGGGTCGATATACGAGCAGTACTTC. Protein sequence: CASGRAGSIYEQYF.

The chain employs TRBV14 and TRBJ2-5, with D uncertain. CDR1 is SGHDN and CDR2 is FVKESK in the germline V gene. V lost 2 bases to trimming and J lost 2 bases, with 9 bases between them. The CDR3 runs 14 residues. The CDR3: CASSQRALQETQYF. The CDR3 coding sequence is TGTGCCAGCAGCCAACGGGCCCTACAAGAGACCCAGTACTTC.

This sequence joins TRBV29-1 and TRBJ2-4; D remains unclear. Trimming left V 8 bases short and J 8 bases short, with 13 bases between. Looked up from germline, CDR1 is SQVTM and CDR2 is ANQGSEA. The CDR3 is 11 amino acids. The CDR3 here is CSISSADIQYF. The CDR3, as DNA: TGCAGCATTTCGTCGGCAGACATTCAGTACTTC. Full variable domain (outside the CDR3, taken from reference TRBV29-1 and TRBJ2-4): SAVISQKPSRDICQRGTSLTIQCQVDSQVTMMFWYRQQPGQSLTLIATANQGSEATYESGFVIDKFPISRPNLTFSTLTVSNMSPEDSSIYLCSISSADIQYFGAGTRLSVL.

As regards this clone: Other DNA sequences in the sample encode the same CDR3. J is TRBJ1-1 and V is TRBV19; 7 nucleotides agree with TRBD1. Per germline, CDR1 LNHDA and CDR2 SQIVND (reference sequence). The CDR3 is 13 residues long. V was pared by 4 bases and J by 1 base, with 0 bases of the junction left unmatched. The CDR3 spells CASSRQGNTEAFF. In DNA form, the CDR3 reads TGTGCCAGTAGTAGACAGGGGAACACTGAAGCTTTCTTT.

This clone was counted once. The chain is built from TRBV7-9 and TRBJ2-7, with D tentatively TRBD1 (5 bases). CDR3 length: 13 residues. Trimming cost V 2 bases and J 6 bases, with 11 bases left between them. In germline, CDR1 is SEHNR, CDR2 FQNEAQ (reference sequence). The CDR3 DNA reads TGTGCCAGCAGCTTATTAGTACAGGCCGAGCAGTACTTC. Its translation: CASSLLVQAEQYF.

The chain couples TRBV30 to TRBJ1-2; D unclear. The CDR3 covers 16 residues. CDR1 is GTSNPN and CDR2 is SVGIG in the germline V gene (reference sequence). Trimming removed 3 bases from V and 0 bases from J, with 17 bases in between. CDR3 region: CAWRGYAGQANYGYTF. As DNA, the CDR3 is TGTGCCTGGAGAGGGTACGCGGGCCAGGCTAACTATGGCTACACCTTC.

The V and J genes are TRBV6-1 and TRBJ1-1; 11 bases line up with TRBD1. Germline assignment: CDR1 MNHNS and CDR2 SASEGT. The CDR3 consists of 16 residues. The trim removed 4 bases at V and 4 bases at J, leaving 8 bases unmatched. CDR3 bases: TGTGCCAGCAGTGCCGGACAGGGGGCATGGGGCACTGAAGCTTTCTTT. It specifies CASSAGQGAWGTEAFF.

The J gene is TRBJ2-7, the V gene TRBV6-6; the match to TRBD1 covers 12 bases. Trimming took 6 bases from V and 5 from J; bases not matched to a gene: 5. The V gene's germline CDR1 is MNHNY and CDR2 SVGAGI (reference sequence). There are 14 residues in the CDR3. In DNA, the CDR3 is TGTGCCAGCAGAACCGGGACAGGGGGCCACGAGCAGTACTTC. This codes for CASRTGTGGHEQYF.

This rearrangement joins TRBV18 to TRBJ1-1; D may be TRBD1 (6 bases). Trimming removed 3 bases at V and 0 bases at J, with 17 bases between. Germline CDR1 KGHSH, CDR2 LQKENI. The CDR3 length is 17 residues. The CDR3: CASSPLTLGGLNTEAFF. The CDR3 nucleotides are TGTGCCAGCTCACCTCTAACCCTGGGGGGCCTGAACACTGAAGCTTTCTTT. Drawing the rest from reference TRBV18 and TRBJ1-1, the complete variable domain is NAGVMQNPRHLVRRRGQEARLRCSPMKGHSHVYWYRQLPEEGLKFMVYLQKENIIDESGMPKERFSAEFPKEGPSILRIQQVVRGDSAAYFCASSPLTLGGLNTEAFFGQGTRLTVV.

The CDR3 DNA sequence: TGTGCCAGCAGCTCTAACAGGGAGACCCAGTACTTC. It translates to CASSSNRETQYF. V is TRBV11-2 and J is TRBJ2-5, with TRBD1 as a possible D gene (5 bases). Trimming cost V 4 bases and J 5 bases, with 8 bases left between them. CDR3 length equals 12 residues. Germline CDR1 is SGHAT and CDR2 is FQNNGV.

This rearrangement joins TRBV27 to TRBJ1-5; weak D call: TRBD1 (5 bases). V dropped 5 bases and J dropped 6 bases, with 11 bases sitting between them. The V gene's germline CDR1 is MNHEY and CDR2 SMNVEV (reference sequence). This CDR3 spans 13 amino acids. CDR3 region: CASSITQGQPQHF. The CDR3 DNA is TGTGCCAGCAGTATAACCCAGGGTCAGCCCCAGCATTTT.

With regard to this clone: The same CDR3 also results from other DNA sequences found in this sample. V and J are TRBV5-4 and TRBJ2-5; no reliable D call. The CDR3 has 11 amino acids. Looked up from germline, CDR1 is SGHNT and CDR2 is YYREEE (reference sequence). V shed 0 bases and J shed 7 bases, with 4 bases lying between them. CDR3 DNA: TGTGCCAGCAGCTTGGGCTTGACCCAGTACTTC. Translating it yields CASSLGLTQYF.

V is TRBV5-1 and J is TRBJ2-7; TRBD2 matches 7 bases. In germline, CDR1 is SGHRS, CDR2 YFSETQ. The V and J ends lost 4 bases and 2 bases, in that order; junction bases with no gene match: 12. The CDR3 has 16 residues. The CDR3: CASSPPGRANPYEQYF. As DNA, the CDR3 is TGCGCCAGCAGCCCGCCGGGGAGGGCCAATCCCTACGAGCAGTACTTC.

The chain has TRBV6-1 and TRBJ2-3, with TRBD1 matching over 7 bases. The germline V gene has CDR1 MNHNS and CDR2 SASEGT. V lost 7 bases, J lost 4 bases, and 11 bases stayed unmatched. The CDR3 is 15 residues long. This CDR3 is CASKSQGVLADTQYF. The CDR3 DNA is TGTGCCAGCAAATCCCAGGGGGTCTTGGCAGATACGCAGTATTTT.

The chain couples TRBV7-2 to TRBJ2-3; D may match TRBD1 or TRBD2 (7 bases each). The CDR3 has 15 residues. Germline V lookup: CDR1 SGHTA, CDR2 FQGNSA. The germline V and J ends were trimmed by 5 bases and 4 bases, with 16 bases remaining between them. The CDR3 protein is CASSRQGGGPDTQYF. DNA for the CDR3: TGTGCCAGCAGCCGGCAGGGAGGGGGCCCAGATACGCAGTATTTT.

The genes are TRBV11-2 and TRBJ2-2; tentatively, D is TRBD1 (6 bases). CDR3 size: 14 residues. V was cut by 5 bases and J by 5 bases, with 12 bases left in between. Germline CDR1 is SGHAT and CDR2 is FQNNGV. CDR3 in DNA: TGTGCCAGCAGCGGGCGGACAGTAACCGGGGAGCTGTTTTTT. This encodes CASSGRTVTGELFF.

This clone has only one observation. The chain has TRBV5-1 and TRBJ1-3, with D maybe TRBD1 (5 bases). The CDR3 consists of 15 residues. From germline, CDR1 is SGHRS and CDR2 YFSETQ. V lost 1 base and J 5 bases, leaving 13 bases between the germline ends. The CDR3 coding sequence is TGCGCCAGCAGCTTGAGTGGGGGTGAAAGAAACACCATATATTTT. This gives the protein CASSLSGGERNTIYF.

About this clone: This specimen includes other DNA sequences encoding the same CDR3. The chain recombines TRBV6-5 with TRBJ2-7, with TRBD2 as a possible D gene (5 bases). V shed 0 bases and J shed 0 bases, with 9 bases lying between them. Germline-derived CDR1 and CDR2 are MNHEY and SVGAGI. This CDR3 contains 15 residues. The CDR3 sequence: CASSYSSAGSYEQYF. The CDR3 DNA reads TGTGCCAGCAGTTACTCGTCGGCGGGCTCCTACGAGCAGTACTTC.